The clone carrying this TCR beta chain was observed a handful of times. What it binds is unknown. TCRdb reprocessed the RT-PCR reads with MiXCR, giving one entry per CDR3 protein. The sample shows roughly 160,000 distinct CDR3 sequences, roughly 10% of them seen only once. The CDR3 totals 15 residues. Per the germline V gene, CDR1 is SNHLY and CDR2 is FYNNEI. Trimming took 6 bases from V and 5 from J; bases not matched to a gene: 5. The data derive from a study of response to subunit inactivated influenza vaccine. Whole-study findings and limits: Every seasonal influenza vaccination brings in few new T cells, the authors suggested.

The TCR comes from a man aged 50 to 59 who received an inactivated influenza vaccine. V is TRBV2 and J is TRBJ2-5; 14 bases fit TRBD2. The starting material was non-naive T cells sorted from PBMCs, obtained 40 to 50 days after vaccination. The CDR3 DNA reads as TGTGCCAGCAGCCGGACTAGCGGGAGGAGTGAGACCCAGTACTTC. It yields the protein CASSRTSGRSETQYF.